This is a list of T cell receptor beta chains from one sample in a study of blood T cell repertoires in COVID-19. TCRdb's table, derived via immunoSEQ multiplex PCR, lists solely in-frame clones and lacks some. The sample consists of about 82,000 clones, about four fifths of them appearing once. The specimen was peripheral blood. The receptors shown here come from a woman in her forties with active or convalescent COVID-19. CDR3s include the opening cysteine and the closing phenylalanine or tryptophan. A D gene is named only where the DNA matches it firmly. The size of a clone is reported for some rows only, either as once, few or many, or as a class for expanded clones.

j_call v_call d_call clone_size cdr3_aa cdr3_nt
TRBJ2-1 TRBV5-6 TRBD2 - CASSLPGLAGYNEQFF TGTGCCAGCAGCTTGCCGGGACTAGCGGGCTACAATGAGCAGTTCTTC
TRBJ1-1 TRBV4-3 - - CASSQTTENTEAFF TGCGCCAGCAGCCAAACCACAGAGAACACTGAAGCTTTCTTT
TRBJ2-2 TRBV24-1 TRBD1 - CATSKTGVGGELFF TGTGCCACCAGTAAAACAGGGGTTGGCGGGGAGCTGTTTTTT
TRBJ2-2 TRBV5-1 TRBD1 - CASSPGQGGTGELFF TGCGCCAGCAGCCCCGGACAGGGAGGCACCGGGGAGCTGTTTTTT
TRBJ1-2 TRBV19 - - CASSIIGVIYGYTF TGTGCCAGTAGTATAATCGGGGTTATCTATGGCTACACCTTC
TRBJ2-3 TRBV7-9 - - CASSPLLGTDTQYF TGTGCCAGCAGCCCTCTCCTAGGCACAGATACGCAGTATTTT
TRBJ2-2 TRBV3-1/TRBV3-2 - - CASGPRELFF TGTGCCAGCGGGCCTAGGGAGCTGTTTTTT
TRBJ1-3 TRBV28 - - CASLAGPLGNTIYF TGTGCCAGCCTGGCAGGGCCCCTTGGAAACACCATATATTTT
TRBJ1-6 TRBV10-3 TRBD1 - CAISEDRGNSPLHF TGTGCCATCAGTGAGGACAGGGGTAATTCACCCCTCCACTTT
TRBJ1-2 TRBV28 TRBD1 - CASRGPDRVYGYTF TGTGCCAGCAGGGGACCAGACAGGGTTTATGGCTACACCTTC
TRBJ2-1 TRBV6-5 - once CASNRRGPSYNEQFF TGTGCCAGCAATCGAAGGGGCCCCAGCTACAATGAGCAGTTCTTC
TRBJ2-7 TRBV7-9 - - CASSLDSFAYEQYF TGTGCCAGCAGCTTAGACAGCTTTGCCTACGAGCAGTACTTC
TRBJ1-5 TRBV5-1 - few CASSLEGGNSNQPQHF TGCGCCAGCAGCTTGGAGGGCGGGAATAGCAATCAGCCCCAGCATTTT
TRBJ2-3 TRBV11-3 TRBD2 - CASSLDPGSSGRDTQYF TGTGCCAGCAGCTTAGATCCCGGGTCTAGCGGGAGGGATACGCAGTATTTT
TRBJ2-7 TRBV3-1/TRBV3-2 TRBD1 - CASSPGGSHYEQYF TGTGCCAGCAGTCCAGGGGGATCACACTACGAGCAGTACTTC
TRBJ1-5 TRBV4-2 TRBD1 - CASSHQGQGNDQPQHF TGTGCCAGCAGCCACCAGGGACAGGGCAACGATCAGCCCCAGCATTTT
TRBJ2-1 TRBV6-6 TRBD1 - CASTKGDSHNEQFF TGTGCCAGCACCAAGGGGGACAGCCATAATGAGCAGTTCTTC
TRBJ2-7 TRBV11-3 TRBD1 - CASSLRDRGTYEQYF TGTGCCAGCAGCCTCCGGGACAGGGGGACCTACGAGCAGTACTTC
TRBJ2-5 TRBV27 TRBD2 - CASSFRAGVLETQYF TGTGCCAGCAGTTTCCGAGCGGGAGTCTTGGAGACCCAGTACTTC
TRBJ2-7 TRBV30 TRBD1 few CAWSGGQGKGYEQYF TGTGCCTGGAGCGGAGGACAGGGGAAGGGCTACGAGCAGTACTTC
TRBJ2-2 TRBV3-1/TRBV3-2 - - CASSQDITINTGELFF TGTGCCAGCAGCCAAGATATAACTATCAACACCGGGGAGCTGTTTTTT
TRBJ2-7 TRBV7-6 - - CASSFAGQYEQYF TGTGCCAGCAGCTTCGCGGGACAGTACGAGCAGTACTTC
TRBJ2-2 TRBV18 - - CASRNPRGPNTGELFF TGTGCCAGCCGAAACCCCAGGGGACCGAACACCGGGGAGCTGTTTTTT
TRBJ2-1 TRBV5-1 TRBD2 - CASSLVAGAYNEQFF TGCGCCAGCAGCTTGGTGGCGGGAGCTTACAATGAGCAGTTCTTC
TRBJ1-5 TRBV28 - - CASKFELHQPQHF TGTGCCAGCAAGTTTGAACTCCATCAGCCCCAGCATTTT
TRBJ1-5 TRBV18 - once CASSPLRLMPQHF TGTGCCAGCTCACCACTTCGACTGATGCCCCAGCATTTT
TRBJ2-3 TRBV9 - - CASSVLTGTADTQYF TGTGCCAGCAGCGTATTAACAGGTACTGCAGATACGCAGTATTTT
TRBJ2-6 TRBV28 - - CASSRGGSGANVLTF TGTGCCAGCAGTCGAGGGGGTTCCGGGGCCAACGTCCTGACTTTC
TRBJ2-4 TRBV5-8 - - CASSFYAENIQYF TGTGCCAGCAGCTTTTATGCGGAAAACATTCAGTACTTC
TRBJ1-5 TRBV20-1 - few CSVNNQPQHF TGCAGTGTCAATAATCAGCCCCAGCATTTT
TRBJ1-1 TRBV30 TRBD1 - CAWSPGWDRGFFRNTEAFF TGTGCCTGGAGTCCCGGGTGGGACAGGGGCTTTTTTAGGAACACTGAAGCTTTCTTT
TRBJ2-1 TRBV10-3 TRBD2 - CASVGLGSSSYNEQFF TGTGCCTCCGTGGGACTAGGGAGTAGCTCCTACAATGAGCAGTTCTTC
TRBJ1-5 TRBV7-9 - - CASSLAKEGYGNQPQHF TGTGCCAGCAGCTTAGCGAAGGAGGGTTATGGCAATCAGCCCCAGCATTTT
TRBJ1-1 TRBV10-3 - - CAIRTARMNTEAFF TGTGCCATCAGGACAGCTAGAATGAACACTGAAGCTTTCTTT
TRBJ1-1 TRBV6-1 TRBD1 - CASSETGEAEAFF TGTGCCAGCAGTGAGACAGGGGAGGCTGAAGCTTTCTTT
TRBJ1-5 TRBV5-1 - - CASAPQNSNQPQHF TGCGCCAGCGCTCCCCAGAATAGCAATCAGCCCCAGCATTTT
TRBJ1-4 TRBV28 - - CASSLFVGGMGKLFF TGTGCCAGCAGTTTATTCGTGGGGGGGATGGGAAAACTGTTTTTT
TRBJ1-2 TRBV29-1 - - CSVRWTDGYTF TGCAGCGTTCGATGGACAGATGGCTACACCTTC
TRBJ2-2 TRBV7-3 TRBD1 - CASSLQGASTGELFF TGTGCCAGCAGCTTACAGGGGGCGAGTACCGGGGAGCTGTTTTTT
TRBJ2-1 TRBV14 TRBD2 - CASSQEEGLAGSPWNEQFF TGTGCCAGCAGCCAAGAAGAGGGACTAGCGGGATCCCCTTGGAATGAGCAGTTCTTC
TRBJ2-7 TRBV20-1 TRBD1 once CSASSPGQSYEQYF TGCAGTGCTAGTTCCCCGGGACAGTCCTACGAGCAGTACTTC
TRBJ1-1 TRBV18 TRBD1 - CASSLQGEAFF TGTGCCAGCTCACTACAGGGGGAAGCTTTCTTT
TRBJ2-5 TRBV20-1 - - CSASVRETQYF TGCAGTGCTAGTGTTCGGGAGACCCAGTACTTC
TRBJ2-7 TRBV4-3 TRBD1 - CASSQEVGRGFEQYF TGCGCCAGCAGCCAAGAGGTTGGCAGGGGGTTCGAGCAGTACTTC
TRBJ1-1 TRBV14 TRBD1 - CASSRTGGLTEAFF TGTGCCAGCAGTCGTACAGGGGGCCTCACTGAAGCTTTCTTT
TRBJ2-7 TRBV5-5 TRBD2 - CASSTPGLPYEQYF TGTGCCAGCAGCACCCCGGGACTACCCTACGAGCAGTACTTC
TRBJ2-5 TRBV2 TRBD2 - CASRSGSGGAGRETQYF TGTGCCAGCAGATCAGGTAGCGGGGGGGCCGGTAGAGAGACCCAGTACTTC
TRBJ1-5 TRBV28 TRBD1 - CASSFRGLGQPQHF TGTGCCAGCAGTTTCAGGGGGTTGGGTCAGCCCCAGCATTTT
TRBJ2-1 TRBV15 TRBD1 - CATRGWDRGNEQFF TGTGCCACCAGGGGTTGGGACAGGGGGAATGAGCAGTTCTTC
TRBJ1-1 TRBV5-1 - - CASAGTADTEAFF TGCGCCAGCGCGGGGACGGCGGACACTGAAGCTTTCTTT
TRBJ1-5 TRBV4-2 TRBD1 - CASSQTGWDQPQHF TGTGCCAGCAGCCAGACAGGGTGGGATCAGCCCCAGCATTTT
TRBJ1-3 TRBV7-2 - - CASSIPWEYTIYF TGTGCCAGCAGCATACCGTGGGAGTACACCATATATTTT